The clone carrying this TCR beta chain showed up many times. These data originate in a study of human T cells and chemical hapten exposure. TCRdb re-derived calls from the RACE reads in MiXCR, one entry per CDR3 protein. The sample contains 40,000 or so distinct CDR3 sequences, 3.5% to 4% of which appear only once. As to time point: patch test 1, 2 weeks after DPC sensitization. The treatment is: therapeutic diphenylcyclopropenone sensitization with weekly scalp DPC. Unseparated into fractions, whole blood served as the source from which total RNA was extracted. V shed 2 bases and J shed 2 bases, with 6 bases lying between them. Per germline, CDR1 MDHEN and CDR2 SYDVKM. The CDR3 extends over 13 amino acids.

This chain uses TRBV28 with TRBJ1-2; D not certain. This TCR was sampled from a man in his fifties or sixties with alopecia areata. Some clones in this sample may be carry-over from other donors' samples. The sequencing here drew on whole blood, taken in connection with sensitization to the hapten diphenylcyclopropenone (DPC). CDR3 DNA: TGTGCCAGCAGTTTAGAAGGGAACTATGGCTACACCTTC. Amino acids: CASSLEGNYGYTF.